A selection of T cell receptor beta chains follows, all from one sample in a study of blood T cell repertoires in COVID-19. Assay used: immunoSEQ multiplex PCR; TCRdb lists only in-frame clones, some missing. The sample yields more than 35,000 clones, more than 75% seen once. Sequences were obtained from peripheral blood. Receptor source: a human donor in a cohort sampled during active COVID-19. CDR3s include the opening cysteine and the closing phenylalanine or tryptophan. The D gene is left open where the match is weak. Not all rows give a size; the values are once, few, many and, for expanded clones, a class.

d_gene: NA
j_gene: TRBJ1-1
v_gene: TRBV19
abundance: NA
CDR3nt: TGTGCCAGTAAGTTCGGGAATTTGGACACTGAAGCTTTCTTT
CDR3aa: CASKFGNLDTEAFF

d_gene: TRBD2
j_gene: TRBJ2-3
v_gene: TRBV6-4
abundance: medium-sized
CDR3nt: TGTGCCAGCAGTGAGGCAGGGAGGGAGTCAGATACGCAGTATTTT
CDR3aa: CASSEAGRESDTQYF

d_gene: NA
j_gene: TRBJ2-4
v_gene: TRBV28
abundance: NA
CDR3nt: TGTGCCAGCAGTTTGCCAGAAAACATTCAGTACTTC
CDR3aa: CASSLPENIQYF

d_gene: NA
j_gene: TRBJ1-4
v_gene: TRBV5-4
abundance: NA
CDR3nt: TGTGCCAGCAGCTTGAACGCAGGCGGGAGACAGGAAAAACTGTTTTTT
CDR3aa: CASSLNAGGRQEKLFF

d_gene: NA
j_gene: TRBJ1-5
v_gene: TRBV6-5
abundance: NA
CDR3nt: TGTGCCAGTGCGGGGGGAGTGGGTCAGCCCCAGCATTTT
CDR3aa: CASAGGVGQPQHF

d_gene: TRBD1
j_gene: TRBJ1-2
v_gene: TRBV2
abundance: NA
CDR3nt: TGTGCCAGCAGTGACAGACAGGGAAATCATGGCTACACCTTC
CDR3aa: CASSDRQGNHGYTF

d_gene: NA
j_gene: TRBJ2-2
v_gene: TRBV3-1/TRBV3-2
abundance: NA
CDR3nt: TGTGCCAGCAGCCTCAGGCAAGGGAACACCGGGGAGCTGTTTTTT
CDR3aa: CASSLRQGNTGELFF

d_gene: NA
j_gene: TRBJ2-5
v_gene: TRBV5-1
abundance: NA
CDR3nt: TGCGCCAGCAGCCCCCACCCCGAGGAGACCCAGTACTTC
CDR3aa: CASSPHPEETQYF

d_gene: NA
j_gene: TRBJ1-4
v_gene: TRBV6-2/TRBV6-3
abundance: NA
CDR3nt: TGTGCCAGCAGTTTCCCGTTTGAAAAACTGTTTTTT
CDR3aa: CASSFPFEKLFF

d_gene: TRBD1
j_gene: TRBJ2-5
v_gene: TRBV25-1
abundance: NA
CDR3nt: TGTGCCAGCAGTGATCCCCGGACAGGGCAAGAGACCCAGTACTTC
CDR3aa: CASSDPRTGQETQYF

d_gene: TRBD1
j_gene: TRBJ2-5
v_gene: TRBV5-1
abundance: NA
CDR3nt: TGCGCCAGCAGCATCGGACAGGGACACGAGACCCAGTACTTC
CDR3aa: CASSIGQGHETQYF

d_gene: TRBD2
j_gene: TRBJ2-3
v_gene: TRBV18
abundance: few
CDR3nt: TGTGCCAGCTCACCACCGATCGGCGGGAGGGGCACAGATACGCAGTATTTT
CDR3aa: CASSPPIGGRGTDTQYF

d_gene: NA
j_gene: TRBJ2-7
v_gene: TRBV7-2
abundance: NA
CDR3nt: TGTGCCAGCAGCTTAGCTTCAGCGTACGAGCAGTACTTC
CDR3aa: CASSLASAYEQYF

d_gene: TRBD2
j_gene: TRBJ2-2
v_gene: TRBV28
abundance: NA
CDR3nt: TGTGCCAGCAGATTAGGGACTAGCGCCACCGGGGAGCTGTTTTTT
CDR3aa: CASRLGTSATGELFF

d_gene: NA
j_gene: TRBJ1-2
v_gene: TRBV5-6
abundance: NA
CDR3nt: TGTGCCAGCAGCTGGCGGGTCCCCACTAACTATGGCTACACCTTC
CDR3aa: CASSWRVPTNYGYTF

d_gene: TRBD2
j_gene: TRBJ2-3
v_gene: TRBV11-3
abundance: NA
CDR3nt: TGTGCCAGCAGCGAGACTAGCGGGAGACCGACAGATACGCAGTATTTT
CDR3aa: CASSETSGRPTDTQYF

d_gene: TRBD2
j_gene: TRBJ2-5
v_gene: TRBV29-1
abundance: NA
CDR3nt: TGCAGCGTTGAAGATAGAGCTAGCGGGAGGCCCTCTCAAGAGACCCAGTACTTC
CDR3aa: CSVEDRASGRPSQETQYF

d_gene: NA
j_gene: TRBJ2-1
v_gene: TRBV28
abundance: NA
CDR3nt: TGTGCCAGCAGTTTATTGGGGAGCTCCTACAATGAGCAGTTCTTC
CDR3aa: CASSLLGSSYNEQFF

d_gene: NA
j_gene: TRBJ2-3
v_gene: TRBV5-8
abundance: NA
CDR3nt: TGTGCCAGCAGCTTGGTAAGGGGGGATACGCAGTATTTT
CDR3aa: CASSLVRGDTQYF

d_gene: NA
j_gene: TRBJ1-3
v_gene: TRBV27
abundance: NA
CDR3nt: TGTGCCACCTCGCCGGGGGCGGGGGCTTATAGTGGAAACACCATATATTTT
CDR3aa: CATSPGAGAYSGNTIYF

d_gene: TRBD1
j_gene: TRBJ2-1
v_gene: TRBV28
abundance: once
CDR3nt: TGTGCCAGCAGTTCCATCGGACAGGGGCTGAACAATGAGCAGTTCTTC
CDR3aa: CASSSIGQGLNNEQFF

d_gene: NA
j_gene: TRBJ1-6
v_gene: TRBV28
abundance: NA
CDR3nt: TGTGCCAGCCAGAGGGCAGGGGTTGCCTATAATTCACCCCTCCACTTT
CDR3aa: CASQRAGVAYNSPLHF

d_gene: TRBD1
j_gene: TRBJ2-7
v_gene: TRBV19
abundance: NA
CDR3nt: TGTGCCAGTAGTATAAAAACAGGGGTCACCTACGAGCAGTACTTC
CDR3aa: CASSIKTGVTYEQYF

d_gene: TRBD2
j_gene: TRBJ2-5
v_gene: TRBV28
abundance: NA
CDR3nt: TGTGCCAGCAGTTTTATGCTAGCGGGTGGCCAAGAGACCCAGTACTTC
CDR3aa: CASSFMLAGGQETQYF

d_gene: TRBD1
j_gene: TRBJ2-5
v_gene: TRBV7-9
abundance: NA
CDR3nt: TGTGCCAGCAGCTTATTGGGACAGAAAGAGACCCAGTACTTC
CDR3aa: CASSLLGQKETQYF

d_gene: TRBD2
j_gene: TRBJ2-3
v_gene: TRBV7-2
abundance: NA
CDR3nt: TGTGCCAGCAGCTCCCGCCCTGAGAATCTAGCGGACTACACAGATACGCAGTATTTT
CDR3aa: CASSSRPENLADYTDTQYF

d_gene: NA
j_gene: TRBJ1-5
v_gene: TRBV10-2
abundance: NA
CDR3nt: TGCGCCAGCAGTGAAACGCCAGGGTGGAATCAGCCCCAGCATTTT
CDR3aa: CASSETPGWNQPQHF

d_gene: TRBD2
j_gene: TRBJ2-1
v_gene: TRBV7-3
abundance: few
CDR3nt: TGTGCCAGCAGCTTAAGAACTAGCGGGAGATTCTACAATGAGCAGTTCTTC
CDR3aa: CASSLRTSGRFYNEQFF

d_gene: NA
j_gene: TRBJ2-7
v_gene: TRBV27
abundance: NA
CDR3nt: TGTGCCAGCAGTTTAACAGGGATATTGAACGAGCAGTACTTC
CDR3aa: CASSLTGILNEQYF

d_gene: NA
j_gene: TRBJ1-4
v_gene: TRBV28
abundance: NA
CDR3nt: TGTGCCAGCAGCCGCCCGACGGGTGTGTCAACTAATGAAAAACTGTTTTTT
CDR3aa: CASSRPTGVSTNEKLFF

d_gene: NA
j_gene: TRBJ1-1
v_gene: TRBV20-1
abundance: NA
CDR3nt: TGCAGTGCTAGAGATCCTAGGGCTTTCTTT
CDR3aa: CSARDPRAFF

d_gene: TRBD2
j_gene: TRBJ2-3
v_gene: TRBV20-1
abundance: NA
CDR3nt: TGCAGTGCTAGTTTGTCTAGCGGGGCTAGCACAGATACGCAGTATTTT
CDR3aa: CSASLSSGASTDTQYF

d_gene: TRBD1
j_gene: TRBJ1-5
v_gene: TRBV4-1
abundance: NA
CDR3nt: TGCGCCAGCAGCCAAGATGGGACAGGGGACAATCAGCCCCAGCATTTT
CDR3aa: CASSQDGTGDNQPQHF

d_gene: TRBD2
j_gene: TRBJ2-7
v_gene: TRBV5-1
abundance: once
CDR3nt: TGCGCCAGCAGCACCGGGACTAGCGGAGCTCCGCAGTACTTC
CDR3aa: CASSTGTSGAPQYF

d_gene: NA
j_gene: TRBJ2-7
v_gene: TRBV30
abundance: NA
CDR3nt: TGTGCCTGGAGTGTACGGGGGACGCCCGGTTACGAGCAGTACTTC
CDR3aa: CAWSVRGTPGYEQYF

d_gene: TRBD1
j_gene: TRBJ2-7
v_gene: TRBV18
abundance: NA
CDR3nt: TGTGCCAGCTCACCCAGGGGGCCGGATGAGCAGTACTTC
CDR3aa: CASSPRGPDEQYF